This T cell receptor (beta chain) comes out of a study of cytomegalovirus exposure and HLA in healthy donors. V shed 5 bases and J shed 5 bases, with 9 bases lying between them. Germline CDR1 reads SNHLY; CDR2 reads FYNNEI. There are 12 residues in the CDR3. Use of 60 Vbeta and 13 Jbeta primers characterized the PCR. Some clones are missing from TCRdb's copy, which holds only in-frame ones; the method was immunoSEQ multiplex PCR. The sample includes about 160,000 clones, about 75% of them seen just once. Source material: PBMCs. The chain links TRBV2 to TRBJ1-1, with D tentatively TRBD1 (5 bases). This receptor was obtained from a woman between 50 and 59 years old in good health and CMV-seropositive. CDR3 in amino acids: CASSHRLTEAFF. The CDR3 coding sequence is TGTGCCAGCAGTCACAGGTTGACTGAAGCTTTCTTT.